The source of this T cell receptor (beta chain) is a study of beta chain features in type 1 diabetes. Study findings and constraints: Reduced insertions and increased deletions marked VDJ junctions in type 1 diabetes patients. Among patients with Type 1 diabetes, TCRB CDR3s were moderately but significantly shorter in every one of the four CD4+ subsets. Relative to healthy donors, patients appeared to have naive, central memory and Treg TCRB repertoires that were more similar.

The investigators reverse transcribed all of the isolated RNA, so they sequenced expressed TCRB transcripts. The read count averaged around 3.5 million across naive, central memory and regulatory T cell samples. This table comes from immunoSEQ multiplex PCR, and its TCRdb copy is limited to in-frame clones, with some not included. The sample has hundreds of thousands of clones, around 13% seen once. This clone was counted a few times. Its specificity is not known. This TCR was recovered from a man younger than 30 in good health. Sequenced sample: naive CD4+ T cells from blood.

The CDR3 loop reads CASSRGQGYEQYF. As DNA, the CDR3 is TGCGCCAGCAGTCGGGGACAGGGCTACGAGCAGTACTTC. The chain joins TRBV4-1 to TRBJ2-7, with 9 bases lining up with TRBD1. Trimming at V came to 6 bases and at J to 3 bases, leaving 3 bases not matched to a gene. The CDR3 extends over 13 amino acids. The V gene's germline CDR1 is MGHRA and CDR2 YSYEKL.